Following are 13 T cell receptor beta chains from one sample sequenced in a study of persistence of HIV-infected CD4 T cells. Antigens for these TCRs are unknown. An overlapping HIV-1 Gag peptide pool stimulated these cells at roughly 0.97 ug/peptide/mL. CD40L-negative CD69-negative CD45RO-high memory CD4+ T cells were sorted as populations depleted of antigen-responding cells. The immunoSEQ assay was version 4, run in survey mode. This table comes from immunoSEQ multiplex PCR, and its TCRdb copy is limited to in-frame clones, with some not included. The table records about 35,000 clones, 85% to 90% of them present only once. This specimen was cultured CD4+ T cells from PBMCs, taken from a patient who received antiretroviral therapy. These receptors all stem from an adult with HIV. The donor label of this sample is uncertain.

This chain links TRBV27 with TRBJ1-5, with D unresolved. Per the germline V gene, CDR1 is MNHEY and CDR2 is SMNVEV (reference sequence). Trimming removed 4 bases at V and 5 bases at J, with 9 bases between. The CDR3 sequence is 13 residues long. The CDR3 DNA sequence: TGTGCCAGCAGTTGGGAGGTCGATCAGCCCCAGCATTTT. It encodes CASSWEVDQPQHF.

The chain couples TRBV9 to TRBJ2-3; D may be TRBD1 or TRBD2 (6 bases each). V gave up 0 bases and J gave up 5 bases, with 22 bases separating them. From germline, CDR1 is SGDLS and CDR2 YYNGEE. There are 18 residues in the CDR3. DNA of the CDR3: TGTGCCAGCAGCGTAGAGGGGGGTCGTGCGGGGTTGGGAGATACGCAGTATTTT. As protein: CASSVEGGRAGLGDTQYF.

Here the CDR3 reads CASSLDAYRGVSFTQFF. The CDR3 DNA sequence: TGTGCCAGCAGCTTAGACGCCTATCGGGGGGTTTCTTTCACGCAGTTCTTC. The V call is TRBV7-2, the J call TRBJ2-1, with 7 bases lining up with TRBD2. In germline, CDR1 is SGHTA, CDR2 FQGNSA. With V trimmed by 1 base and J by 12 bases, 18 bases remained unmatched. The CDR3 totals 17 residues.

This chain uses TRBV11-3 with TRBJ2-7; 9 bases match TRBD1. This CDR3 comprises 15 residues. Trimming cost V 1 base and J 1 base; bases outside gene matches: 2. Germline-derived CDR1 and CDR2 are SGHNT and YENEEA. CDR3: CASSLGGQGSYEQYF. The CDR3, as DNA: TGTGCCAGCAGCTTAGGCGGACAGGGGTCCTACGAGCAGTACTTC.

This clone is a singleton in its sample. This chain connects TRBV3-1 (or the pseudogene TRBV3-2) to TRBJ2-3; maybe TRBD2 (7 bases). V lost 3 bases to trimming and J lost 2 bases, with 12 bases between them. The length of the CDR3 is 15 residues. The germline CDR1 and CDR2 sequences are LGHDT and YNNKEL (reference sequence). This chain's CDR3 is CASSHRGASTDTQYF. The CDR3 coding sequence is TGTGCCAGCAGCCATCGGGGGGCCTCCACAGATACGCAGTATTTT.

The J gene is TRBJ2-3, the V gene TRBV7-3, with D perhaps TRBD1 (5 bases). The CDR3 consists of 13 residues. V gave up 4 bases and J gave up 4 bases, with 9 bases separating them. The V gene's germline CDR1 is SGHTA and CDR2 FQGTGA. Written as DNA, the CDR3 is TGTGCCAGCAGCTCTCAGGGATCAGATACGCAGTATTTT. As protein: CASSSQGSDTQYF. The whole variable domain, filled in from reference TRBV7-3 and TRBJ2-3, reads GAGVSQTPSNKVTEKGKYVELRCDPISGHTALYWYRQSLGQGPEFLIYFQGTGAADDSGLPNDRFFAVRPEGSVSTLKIQRTERGDSAVYLCASSSQGSDTQYFGPGTRLTVL.

The chain is built from TRBV2 and TRBJ2-1; D uncertain. This CDR3 has 13 residues. Trimming took 6 bases from V and 12 from J, leaving 18 bases between them. Germline CDR1 reads SNHLY; CDR2 reads FYNNEI. DNA for the CDR3: TGTGCCAGCAGCTCGGAGATCCGCAGGTGGCAGTTCTTC. Translated: CASSSEIRRWQFF.

This clone is a singleton in its sample. The genes are TRBV27 and TRBJ1-1; D gene ambiguous. This CDR3 is built from 13 residues. Per germline, CDR1 MNHEY and CDR2 SMNVEV (reference sequence). Trimming stripped 4 bases from V and 1 base from J, with 7 bases between. CDR3 loop: CASSYYGNTEAFF. In DNA, the CDR3 is TGTGCCAGCAGTTACTACGGGAACACTGAAGCTTTCTTT.

The chain carries TRBV2 and TRBJ2-7, with 9 nucleotides matching TRBD1. V dropped 5 bases and J dropped 6; count of bases not matched to a gene: 8. This CDR3 has 14 residues. From germline, CDR1 is SNHLY and CDR2 FYNNEI. CDR3: CASSPWTGEGEQYF. CDR3 nucleotides: TGTGCCAGCAGTCCCTGGACAGGGGAGGGCGAGCAGTACTTC. The whole variable domain, remainder taken from reference TRBV2 and TRBJ2-7, is EPEVTQTPSHQVTQMGQEVILRCVPISNHLYFYWYRQILGQKVEFLVSFYNNEISEKSEIFDDQFSVERPDGSNFTLKIRSTKLEDSAMYFCASSPWTGEGEQYFGPGTRLTVT.

J is TRBJ2-1 and V is TRBV6-4; 8 nucleotides match TRBD2. CDR1 is MRHNA and CDR2 is SNTAGT in the germline V gene. V lost 4 bases and J lost 7; bases outside the gene matches: 3. This CDR3 region has 13 residues. CDR3 bases: TGTGCCAGCAGTGCGGCGGGGGGAAATGAGCAGTTCTTC. It specifies CASSAAGGNEQFF.

The CDR3 DNA reads TGTGCCAGCAGCTTAGTTGGACAGGGTAGTGAGCAGTTCTTC. It is translated as CASSLVGQGSEQFF. This chain links TRBV7-2 with TRBJ2-1; TRBD1 aligns across 8 bases. The germline CDR1 and CDR2 sequences are SGHTA and FQGNSA. The CDR3 sequence is 14 residues long. J lost 9 bases, V lost 1 base, and 5 bases had no gene match.

On this clone itself: Other nucleotide sequences from this sample produce the same CDR3. This chain connects TRBV6-5 to TRBJ2-3, with D unclear. Trimming pared 4 bases from V and 1 base from J, leaving 9 bases between. This CDR3 is 14 amino acids long. CDR1 MNHEY and CDR2 SVGAGI come from the germline V gene. The CDR3 loop reads CASSFNGGTDTQYF. CDR3 DNA: TGTGCCAGCAGTTTTAATGGGGGCACAGATACGCAGTATTTT.

The J gene is TRBJ2-1, the V gene TRBV7-3, with TRBD2 identical over 7 bases. CDR1 and CDR2 (germline): SGHTA, FQGTGA. The CDR3 has 15 residues. With 5 bases clipped from V and 6 bases from J, the junction kept 10 bases outside the gene matches. CDR3 loop: CASSTYTAGVNEQFF. The CDR3, as DNA: TGTGCCAGCAGCACCTATACGGCGGGGGTCAATGAGCAGTTCTTC.